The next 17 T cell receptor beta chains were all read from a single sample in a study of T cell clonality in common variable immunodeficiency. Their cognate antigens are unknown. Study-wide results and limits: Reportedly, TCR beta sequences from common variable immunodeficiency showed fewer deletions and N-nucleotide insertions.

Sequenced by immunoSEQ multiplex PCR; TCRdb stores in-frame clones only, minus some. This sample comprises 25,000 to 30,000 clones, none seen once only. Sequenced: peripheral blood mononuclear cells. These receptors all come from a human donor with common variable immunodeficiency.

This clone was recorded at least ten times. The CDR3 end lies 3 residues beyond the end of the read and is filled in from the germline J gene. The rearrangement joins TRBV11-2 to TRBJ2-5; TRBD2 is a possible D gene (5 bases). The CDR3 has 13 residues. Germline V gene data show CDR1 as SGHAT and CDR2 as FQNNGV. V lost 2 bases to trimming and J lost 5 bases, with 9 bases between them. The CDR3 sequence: CASSLLAVETQYF. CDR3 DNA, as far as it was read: TGTGCCAGCAGCTTACTAGCAGTCGAGACC.

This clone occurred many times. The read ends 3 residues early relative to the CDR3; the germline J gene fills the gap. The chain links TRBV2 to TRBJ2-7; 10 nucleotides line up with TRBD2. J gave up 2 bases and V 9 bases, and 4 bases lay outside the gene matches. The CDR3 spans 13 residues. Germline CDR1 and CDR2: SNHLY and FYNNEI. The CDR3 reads CASGLAVTYEQYF. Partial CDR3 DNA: TGTGCCAGTGGACTAGCGGTGACCTACGAG.

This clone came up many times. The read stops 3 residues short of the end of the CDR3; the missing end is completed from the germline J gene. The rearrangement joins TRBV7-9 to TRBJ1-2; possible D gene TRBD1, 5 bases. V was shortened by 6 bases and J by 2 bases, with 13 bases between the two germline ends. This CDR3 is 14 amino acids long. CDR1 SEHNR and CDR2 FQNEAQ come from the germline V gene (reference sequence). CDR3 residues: CASRYQGSNYGYTF. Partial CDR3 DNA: TGTGCCAGCAGGTACCAGGGATCCAACTATGGC.

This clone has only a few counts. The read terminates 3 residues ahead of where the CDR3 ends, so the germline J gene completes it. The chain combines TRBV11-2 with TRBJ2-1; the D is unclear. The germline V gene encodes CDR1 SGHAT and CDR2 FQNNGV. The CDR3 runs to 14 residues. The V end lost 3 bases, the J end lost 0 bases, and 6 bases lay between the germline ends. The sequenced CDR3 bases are TGTGCCAGCAGCTTCGGCGGCTCCTACAATGAG. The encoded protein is CASSFGGSYNE. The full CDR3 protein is CASSFGGSYNEQFF.

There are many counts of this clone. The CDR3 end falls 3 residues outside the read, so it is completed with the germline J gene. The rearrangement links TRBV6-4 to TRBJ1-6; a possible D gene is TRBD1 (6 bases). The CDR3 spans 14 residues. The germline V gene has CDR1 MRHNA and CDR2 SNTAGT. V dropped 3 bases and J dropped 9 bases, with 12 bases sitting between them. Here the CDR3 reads CASSEDSLPSPLHF. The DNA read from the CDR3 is TGTGCCAGCAGTGAGGACAGCCTCCCTTCACCC.

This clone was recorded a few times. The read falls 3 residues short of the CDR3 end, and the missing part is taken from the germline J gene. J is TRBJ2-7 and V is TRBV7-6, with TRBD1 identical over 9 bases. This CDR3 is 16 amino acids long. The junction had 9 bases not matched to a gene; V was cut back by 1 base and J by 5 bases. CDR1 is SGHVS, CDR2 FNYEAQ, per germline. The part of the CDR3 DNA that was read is TGTGCCAGCAGCTTAGAAGCGGGACAGGGTACGAACGAG. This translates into CASSLEAGQGTNE. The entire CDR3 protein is CASSLEAGQGTNEQYF.

The sequenced part of the CDR3 DNA is TGTGCCAGCTCTCTGGACAGAGACTCTCGCAACGAG. Protein product: CASSLDRDSRNE. The full CDR3 reads CASSLDRDSRNEQYF. This chain links TRBV18 with TRBJ2-7; possible D gene TRBD1, 6 bases. The read ends 3 residues early relative to the CDR3; the germline J gene fills the gap. V lost 6 bases, J lost 5 bases, and 20 bases lay in between. Germline CDR1 is KGHSH and CDR2 is LQKENI. The CDR3 contains 15 residues.

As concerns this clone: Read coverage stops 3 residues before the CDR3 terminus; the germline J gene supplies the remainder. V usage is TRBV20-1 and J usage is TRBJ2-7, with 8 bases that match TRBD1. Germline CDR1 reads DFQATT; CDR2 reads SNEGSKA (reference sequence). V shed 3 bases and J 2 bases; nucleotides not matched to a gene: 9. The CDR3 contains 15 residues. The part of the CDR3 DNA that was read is TGCAGTGCTAGCCGGGCGACAGGGGACCCCTACGAG. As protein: CSASRATGDPYE. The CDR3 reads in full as CSASRATGDPYEQYF.

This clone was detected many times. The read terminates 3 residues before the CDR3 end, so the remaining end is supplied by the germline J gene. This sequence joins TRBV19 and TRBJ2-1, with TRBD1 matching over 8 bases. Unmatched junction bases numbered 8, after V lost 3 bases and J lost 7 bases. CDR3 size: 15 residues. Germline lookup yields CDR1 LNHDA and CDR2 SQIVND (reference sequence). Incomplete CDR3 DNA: TGTGCCAGTAGTATTCGCAGGGGGCATGGAAATGAG. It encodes CASSIRRGHGNE. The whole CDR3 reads CASSIRRGHGNEQFF.

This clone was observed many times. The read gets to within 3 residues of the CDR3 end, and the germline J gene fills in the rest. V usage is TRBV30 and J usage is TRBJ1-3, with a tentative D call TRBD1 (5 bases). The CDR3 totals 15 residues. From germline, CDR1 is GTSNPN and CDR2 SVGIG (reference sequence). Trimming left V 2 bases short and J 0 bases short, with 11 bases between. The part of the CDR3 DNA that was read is TGTGCCTGGAGTTCCGGGGGAGTCTCTGGAAACACC. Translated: CAWSSGGVSGNT. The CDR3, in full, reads CAWSSGGVSGNTIYF.

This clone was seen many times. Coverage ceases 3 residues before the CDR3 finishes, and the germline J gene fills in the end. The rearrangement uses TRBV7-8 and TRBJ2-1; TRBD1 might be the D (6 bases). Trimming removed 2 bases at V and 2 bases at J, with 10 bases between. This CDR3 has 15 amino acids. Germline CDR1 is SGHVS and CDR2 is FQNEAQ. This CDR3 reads CASSLRTETYNEQFF. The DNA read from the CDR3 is TGTGCCAGCAGCTTACGGACAGAGACCTACAATGAG.

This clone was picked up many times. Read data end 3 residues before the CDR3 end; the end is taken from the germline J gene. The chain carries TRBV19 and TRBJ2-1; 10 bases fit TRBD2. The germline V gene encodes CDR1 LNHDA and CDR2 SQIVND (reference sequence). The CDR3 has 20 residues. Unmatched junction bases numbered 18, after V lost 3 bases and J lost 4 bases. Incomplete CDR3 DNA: TGTGCCAGTAGTATGCCCACTCGGGTAGCGGGAGGTCCGAGGTACAATGAG. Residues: CASSMPTRVAGGPRYNE. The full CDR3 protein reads CASSMPTRVAGGPRYNEQFF.

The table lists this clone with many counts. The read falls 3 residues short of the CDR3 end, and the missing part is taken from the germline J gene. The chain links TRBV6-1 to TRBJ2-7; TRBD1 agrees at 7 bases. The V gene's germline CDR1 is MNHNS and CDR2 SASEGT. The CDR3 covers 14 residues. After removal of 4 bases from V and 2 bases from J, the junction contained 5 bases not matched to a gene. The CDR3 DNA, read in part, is TGTGCCAGCAGTGGACAGGGTCCGACCTACGAG. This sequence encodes CASSGQGPTYE. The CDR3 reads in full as CASSGQGPTYEQYF.

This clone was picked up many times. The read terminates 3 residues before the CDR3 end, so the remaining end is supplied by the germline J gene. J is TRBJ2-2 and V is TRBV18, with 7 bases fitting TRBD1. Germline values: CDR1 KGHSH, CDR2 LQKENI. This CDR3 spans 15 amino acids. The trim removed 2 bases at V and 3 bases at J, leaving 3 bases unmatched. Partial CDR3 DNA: TGTGCCAGCTCACCAGGGACAGCCGACACCGGGGAG. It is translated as CASSPGTADTGE. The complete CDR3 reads CASSPGTADTGELFF. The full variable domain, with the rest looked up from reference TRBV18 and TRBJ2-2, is NAGVMQNPRHLVRRRGQEARLRCSPMKGHSHVYWYRQLPEEGLKFMVYLQKENIIDESGMPKERFSAEFPKEGPSILRIQQVVRGDSAAYFCASSPGTADTGELFFGEGSRLTVL.

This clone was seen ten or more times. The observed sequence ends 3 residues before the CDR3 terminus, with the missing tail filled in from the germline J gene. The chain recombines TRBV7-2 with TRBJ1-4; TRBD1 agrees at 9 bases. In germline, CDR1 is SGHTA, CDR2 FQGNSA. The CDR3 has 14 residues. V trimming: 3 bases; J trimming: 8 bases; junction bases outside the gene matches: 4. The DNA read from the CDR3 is TGTGCCAGCAGCTTCGACAGGGGGGTAGAAAAA. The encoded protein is CASSFDRGVEK. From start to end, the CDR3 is CASSFDRGVEKLFF.

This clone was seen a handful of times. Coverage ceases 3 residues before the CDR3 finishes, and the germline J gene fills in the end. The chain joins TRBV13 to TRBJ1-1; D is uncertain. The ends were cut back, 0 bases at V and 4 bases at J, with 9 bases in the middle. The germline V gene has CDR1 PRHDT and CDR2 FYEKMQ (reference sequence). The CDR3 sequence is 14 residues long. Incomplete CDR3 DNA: TGTGCCAGCAGCTTAGGGGTTCCGCGCACTGAA. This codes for CASSLGVPRTE. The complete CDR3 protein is CASSLGVPRTEAFF.

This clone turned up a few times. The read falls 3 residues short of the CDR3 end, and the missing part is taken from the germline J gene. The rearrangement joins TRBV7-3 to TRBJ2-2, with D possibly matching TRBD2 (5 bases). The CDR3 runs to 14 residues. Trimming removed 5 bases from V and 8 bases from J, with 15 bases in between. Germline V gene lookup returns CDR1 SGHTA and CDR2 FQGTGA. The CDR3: CASSPARGWGELFF. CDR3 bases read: TGTGCCAGCAGCCCCGCTCGGGGATGGGGGGAG.